This T cell receptor beta chain was identified during a study of shared clonotypes between healthy human individuals. Study summary: Per donor, CD8 memory used one plate, CD8 naive used two, CD4 memory used three and CD4 naive used three. Study-wide results and caveats: Unshared clonotypes carried lower generation probabilities than those common to all four donors. Among a handful of donors, approximately 5% of naive CD4 clonotypes were found in common.

Positive CCR7 selection of CD45RO-negative cells yielded the naive CD8 cells, and terminally differentiated effector memory CD45RA+ cells were excluded. Only in-frame clones appear in the TCRdb table, and some are missing; sequencing was by immunoSEQ multiplex PCR. In the table there are some 1,900,000 clones, about 95% of which are singletons. Comment on this clone: The antigen remains undetermined.

This sequence originates from a man younger than 35 in good health. The sequencing sample was made of naive CD8+ T cells sorted from blood.

Written as DNA, the CDR3 is TGCGCCAGCAGCCAAGATGAGGCCGGGACACTACAAGAGACCCAGTACTTC. This codes for CASSQDEAGTLQETQYF. The rearrangement uses TRBV4-3 and TRBJ2-5; TRBD1 is a possible D gene (6 bases). Trimming stripped 0 bases from V and 2 bases from J, with 16 bases between. Germline V gene sequence: CDR1 LGHNA, CDR2 YSLEER. The CDR3 has 17 amino acids.